The next 23 T cell receptor beta chains were all read from a single sample in a study of cytomegalovirus exposure and HLA in healthy donors. Use of 60 Vbeta and 13 Jbeta primers characterized the PCR. Repertoires were generated with immunoSEQ multiplex PCR, while TCRdb's copy carries only in-frame clones and drops some. The repertoire has under 200,000 clones, about 80% of them found once; the top ten carry around 1.3%. The sample taken for sequencing was PBMCs. These receptor sequences come from a woman aged 45-65 years in good health and CMV-seronegative.

V and J are TRBV5-4 and TRBJ1-1; perhaps TRBD1 as D (5 bases). V lost 4 bases, J lost 4 bases, and 11 bases lay in between. Germline loops: CDR1 SGHNT, CDR2 YYREEE (reference sequence). This CDR3 is built from 13 residues. CDR3 sequence: CASSARQSTEAFF. In nucleotides, the CDR3 is TGTGCCAGCAGCGCGAGACAGAGCACTGAAGCTTTCTTT.

The rearrangement joins TRBV27 to TRBJ2-7; 9 nucleotides align to TRBD1. Trimming at V came to 7 bases and at J to 2 bases, leaving 9 bases not matched to a gene. CDR3 size: 15 residues. CDR1 is MNHEY and CDR2 is SMNVEV in the germline V gene (reference sequence). The CDR3 bases are TGTGCCAGCACCGTTAGACAGGGGGTGGCCTACGAGCAGTACTTC. It codes for CASTVRQGVAYEQYF.

This clone appeared a few times. V is TRBV19 and J is TRBJ2-7, with D tentatively TRBD1 (6 bases). The CDR3 runs to 14 residues. The germline gives CDR1 LNHDA, CDR2 SQIVND (reference sequence). The V gene lost 5 bases and the J gene lost 1 base, with 12 bases spanning the gap. CDR3 sequence (DNA): TGTGCCAGTAGTCCCGGACAGAGTTCCTACGAGCAGTACTTC. Its protein is CASSPGQSSYEQYF.

This sequence joins TRBV6-5 and TRBJ2-5; 9 bases agree with TRBD2. CDR3 length: 15 residues. The V gene's germline CDR1 is MNHEY and CDR2 SVGAGI. V shed 6 bases and J 0 bases; nucleotides not matched to a gene: 5. The CDR3 is CASRSAGGNQETQYF. In DNA form, the CDR3 reads TGTGCCAGCAGATCAGCGGGAGGAAACCAAGAGACCCAGTACTTC.

The V and J genes are TRBV14 and TRBJ2-1; 7 bases align to TRBD2. The length of the CDR3 is 14 residues. J was trimmed by 8 bases and V by 6 bases; bases with no gene match: 10. Germline CDR1 SGHDN, CDR2 FVKESK. The CDR3 DNA is TGTGCCAGCAGGGGGTGGGGGGGGTCGGATGAGCAGTTCTTC. Amino acids: CASRGWGGSDEQFF.

This chain uses TRBV4-2 with TRBJ2-7; D possibly corresponds to TRBD1 (5 bases). The germline CDR1 and CDR2 sequences are LGHNA and YNFKEQ. The CDR3 loop spans 13 amino acids. Trimming stripped 2 bases from V and 6 bases from J, with 11 bases between. CDR3 in amino acids: CASSQTGDREQYF. The DNA for the CDR3 is TGTGCCAGCAGCCAAACAGGCGATCGCGAGCAGTACTTC.

The V call is TRBV2, the J call TRBJ2-4, with 10 bases fitting TRBD2. Germline V gene data show CDR1 as SNHLY and CDR2 as FYNNEI. With V trimmed by 2 bases and J by 8 bases, 9 bases remained unmatched. This CDR3 region has 16 residues. As DNA, the CDR3 is TGTGCCAGCAGTGAATCGGCTAGCGGGGGAGGGTACATTCAGTACTTC. This encodes CASSESASGGGYIQYF.

The V call is TRBV19, the J call TRBJ1-6; no clear D. The V and J ends lost 3 bases and 8 bases respectively, with 11 bases between them. The CDR3 is 14 amino acids. CDR1 and CDR2 from the germline V gene are LNHDA and SQIVND (reference sequence). The DNA of the CDR3 is TGTGCCAGTAGTATCGGGAGAATTGATTCACCCCTCCACTTT. Encoded protein: CASSIGRIDSPLHF. Variable domain in full (rest from reference TRBV19 and TRBJ1-6): DGGITQSPKYLFRKEGQNVTLSCEQNLNHDAMYWYRQDPGQGLRLIYYSQIVNDFQKGDIAEGYSVSREKKESFPLTVTSAQKNPTAFYLCASSIGRIDSPLHFGNGTRLTVT.

V usage is TRBV10-3 and J usage is TRBJ1-5, with a possible D match to TRBD1 (5 bases). This CDR3 spans 15 amino acids. Looked up from germline, CDR1 is ENHRY and CDR2 is SYGVKD. The ends were cut back, 0 bases at V and 4 bases at J, with 10 bases in the middle. The CDR3 bases are TGTGCCATCAGTGAGTCTCGGGGGAGTAATCAGCCCCAGCATTTT. It codes for CAISESRGSNQPQHF.

The chain combines TRBV19 with TRBJ1-4; tentative D call: TRBD1 (6 bases). The CDR3 has 13 residues. Deletions cut 6 bases from V and 5 bases from J, with 10 bases between. Germline V gives CDR1 LNHDA, CDR2 SQIVND (reference sequence). CDR3 loop: CASRDRSNEKLFF. The CDR3 coding sequence is TGTGCCAGTAGAGACAGGTCCAATGAAAAACTGTTTTTT.

V gene TRBV7-8 combines with J gene TRBJ2-3, with 8 nucleotides matching TRBD2. Unmatched junction bases numbered 4, after V lost 2 bases and J lost 6 bases. The germline V gene encodes CDR1 SGHVS and CDR2 FQNEAQ. CDR3 size: 14 residues. CDR3 loop: CASSLTAGADTQYF. DNA for the CDR3: TGTGCCAGCAGCTTAACAGCGGGGGCTGATACGCAGTATTTT.

The chain combines TRBV18 with TRBJ2-7; D is possibly TRBD1 (6 bases). This CDR3 is 16 amino acids long. V was cut by 3 bases and J by 2 bases, with 17 bases left in between. CDR1 is KGHSH and CDR2 is LQKENI in the germline V gene. CDR3: CASSPQLDRRAYEQYF. DNA for the CDR3: TGTGCCAGCTCACCTCAGCTTGACAGGAGAGCCTACGAGCAGTACTTC.

Here the CDR3 DNA reads TGCGCCAGCAGCTTGGCCGGGTCTGAAGCTTTCTTT. Protein sequence: CASSLAGSEAFF. This chain links TRBV5-1 with TRBJ1-1; D gene uncertain. CDR1 and CDR2 (germline): SGHRS, YFSETQ. The germline V and J ends were trimmed by 0 bases and 6 bases, with 6 bases remaining between them. The CDR3 totals 12 residues. The full variable domain, its missing parts supplied by reference TRBV5-1 and TRBJ1-1, is KAGVTQTPRYLIKTRGQQVTLSCSPISGHRSVSWYQQTPGQGLQFLFEYFSETQRNKGNFPGRFSGRQFSNSRSEMNVSTLELGDSALYLCASSLAGSEAFFGQGTRLTVV.

V usage is TRBV2 and J usage is TRBJ1-5, with D possibly matching TRBD1 (5 bases). CDR3 length: 12 residues. Trimming cost V 5 bases and J 4 bases, with 6 bases left between them. The germline V gene has CDR1 SNHLY and CDR2 FYNNEI. The CDR3 DNA reads as TGTGCCAGCAGTAGACAGAATCAGCCCCAGCATTTT. It specifies CASSRQNQPQHF.

This chain links TRBV18 with TRBJ2-1; the match to TRBD1 covers 9 bases. V dropped 5 bases and J dropped 6; count of bases not matched to a gene: 5. CDR3 length: 14 amino acids. Germline CDR1 KGHSH, CDR2 LQKENI. The CDR3 protein is CASSGQGLGNEQFF. The CDR3 coding sequence is TGTGCCAGCTCAGGACAGGGGCTAGGCAATGAGCAGTTCTTC.

This chain links TRBV6-5 with TRBJ2-7; TRBD2 aligns across 10 bases. The CDR3 sequence is 15 residues long. CDR1 is MNHEY, CDR2 SVGAGI, per germline. V trimming: 8 bases; J trimming: 5 bases; junction bases outside the gene matches: 12. As DNA, the CDR3 is TGTGCCAGCTCGAAATGGCTAGCGGGAGCACACGAGCAGTACTTC. This translates into CASSKWLAGAHEQYF.

This clone was counted a single time. V usage is TRBV5-1 and J usage is TRBJ1-4; D remains ambiguous. V was shortened by 0 bases and J by 3 bases, with 12 bases between the two germline ends. CDR1 is SGHRS, CDR2 YFSETQ, per germline. There are 16 residues in the CDR3. As DNA, the CDR3 is TGCGCCAGCAGCTTGGGGCCGCGGAAATCTAATGAAAAACTGTTTTTT. Its protein product is CASSLGPRKSNEKLFF.

The chain links TRBV7-9 to TRBJ2-5, with unresolved D. The V gene's germline CDR1 is SEHNR and CDR2 FQNEAQ (reference sequence). Trimming pared 5 bases from V and 5 bases from J, leaving 12 bases between. The CDR3 runs to 13 residues. The CDR3 region has the DNA TGTGCCAGCAGCGCCCCAGGTTGGGAGACCCAGTACTTC. Its protein is CASSAPGWETQYF.

The V call is TRBV28, the J call TRBJ2-3; TRBD2 aligns across 10 bases. V lost 4 bases and J lost 2; bases outside the gene matches: 3. Per germline, CDR1 MDHEN and CDR2 SYDVKM. The CDR3 spans 15 residues. CDR3 nucleotide sequence: TGTGCCAGCAGTTCTAGCGGGAGACCCACAGATACGCAGTATTTT. Translating gives CASSSSGRPTDTQYF.

The chain carries TRBV5-4 and TRBJ2-3; D is uncertain. This CDR3 region has 13 residues. Germline values: CDR1 SGHNT, CDR2 YYREEE (reference sequence). V was shortened by 4 bases and J by 0 bases, with 6 bases between the two germline ends. The CDR3 loop reads CASSITSTDTQYF. The CDR3 region has the DNA TGTGCCAGCAGCATCACTAGCACAGATACGCAGTATTTT.

The chain carries TRBV28 and TRBJ2-5; 7 bases are shared with TRBD2. This CDR3 contains 15 residues. V lost 6 bases and J lost 1; bases outside the gene matches: 8. Germline V gives CDR1 MDHEN, CDR2 SYDVKM. As DNA, the CDR3 is TGTGCCAGCAGCACTCGACTAGCCGGCCAAGAGACCCAGTACTTC. This gives the protein CASSTRLAGQETQYF.

This chain joins TRBV9 and TRBJ2-1, with TRBD1 matching 7 bases. The CDR3 runs 13 residues. Germline V gives CDR1 SGDLS, CDR2 YYNGEE. Trimming at V came to 2 bases and at J to 9 bases, leaving 5 bases not matched to a gene. CDR3 loop: CASSVDRAPEQFF. The CDR3 DNA follows: TGTGCCAGCAGCGTCGACAGGGCCCCTGAGCAGTTCTTC.

The genes are TRBV7-2 and TRBJ2-3; possible D gene TRBD2, 7 bases. This CDR3 comprises 16 residues. Germline assignment: CDR1 SGHTA and CDR2 FQGNSA. With 5 bases removed from V and 4 bases from J, the gap between germline ends came to 19 bases. The CDR3 loop is CASSLKGGASPDTQYF. The CDR3 DNA follows: TGTGCCAGCAGCCTCAAAGGGGGGGCGAGCCCAGATACGCAGTATTTT.